This record concerns one TCR beta chain sequence. No antigen is known for it. One base away there is no much larger clone; base qualities are not given. CDR1 MNHNS and CDR2 SASEGT are derived from the germline V gene. The CDR3 holds 16 amino acids from the cysteine to the phenylalanine. The DNA shown is the 48-base CDR3, in frame from base 1. The junction shows trimming of 3 bases on V and 3 bases on J, plus 17 bases between the germline ends. TCRbeta CDR3 regions were amplified from genomic DNA by means of the immunoSEQ Assay, a bias-controlled multiplex PCR. The source study handled its data this way. The number of nucleated cells in each sample was estimated by amplification of reference gene primers within the assay. To quantify the absolute abundance of each unique TCRbeta CDR3 rearrangement, sequence reads were collapsed and filtered. Productive Simpson clonality was computed per sample as the square root of Simpson's diversity index over productive rearrangements. Not all clones reach the TCRdb copy of this immuneACCESS table, which keeps in-frame sequences only. Checked studies attribute under half of the gap to unresolved V genes and leave the rest unexplained. V and J calls and clone size come straight from that table; D and trimming were deduced from the DNA. This sample comprises over 150,000 clones, over 65% of them detected only once. 1.5% to 2% of the sample goes to the ten largest clones.

The sample originates from a study of blood T cell repertoires in COVID-19 (dated by TCRdb to about 2020). A note on the overall study: The collaborator samples originated in the United States, Italy and Spain and spanned the acute and convalescent phases of COVID-19. The prospective study material was composed of cDNA or gDNA derived from T cells, B-cell-depleted T cells, or PBMCs. The dataset comprised deeply sampled blood TCRbeta repertoires from subjects exposed to, actively infected with, or recovered from COVID-19. The repertoires were released in a freely available public database meant as a resource for research on the immune response to SARS-CoV-2. Samples were obtained from the ongoing ImmuneRACE study (first 160 participants) and from roughly 1,300 subjects provided by 6 global collaborators. A de-identified subject ID, COVID-19 status, age in years and sex were almost always included in the sample metadata. Where HLA class I and class II types were available, the types were taken from metadata supplied by the sample provider, not from assay-based typing.

On the study overall, not on this receptor specifically: Clinical and demographic metadata were provided uncurated, with the amount varying by source and participant.

Each collaborating institution followed its own protocols to collect whole blood in K2EDTA tubes. For TCRbeta analysis, collaborators shipped samples in one of three forms: frozen whole blood, isolated PBMCs, or DNA extracted from either of those sample types. The sequence was collected from a man older than 75 with acute or convalescent COVID-19. The rearranged chain carries TRBV6-1 and TRBJ1-1; the D region possibly corresponds to TRBD1 (6 bases align). The sample consisted of peripheral blood. The CDR3 protein sequence reads: CASSDGGGATDTEAFF. The nucleotide sequence is given as TGTGCCAGCAGTGATGGGGGGGGCGCCACGGACACTGAAGCTTTCTTT.